This TCR beta chain is drawn from a study of shared clonotypes between healthy human individuals. The study, taken as a whole, reports: Generally, estimated richness proved larger in naive subsets than it did in memory subsets. Among non-shared clonotypes, generation probabilities were lower than among those shared by all four donors. Among donors, the sharing of clonotypes was expected to be influenced by sequencing depth.

A word on this clone: Antigen unknown.

Naive CD8 cells comprised CD45RO-negative, CCR7-positively selected cells, excluding terminally differentiated effector memory CD45RA+ cells. As originally analysed: ImmunoSEQ only sent back junction sequences with no quality scores, so filtering was done differently. Method: immunoSEQ multiplex PCR; TCRdb's copy keeps in-frame clones and lacks some. V and J calls plus clone size are reproduced from that table; the DNA served to infer D and trimming. The sample holds roughly 890,000 clones, around 93% seen once. Sequencing was done on a sample of naive CD8+ T cells sorted from blood. This receptor was taken from a young man in good health.

The CDR3 spells CASSHRAYDNEQFF. Here the CDR3 DNA reads TGTGCCAGCAGCCACAGGGCGTATGACAATGAGCAGTTCTTC. This chain uses TRBV7-2 with TRBJ2-1; tentative D call: TRBD1 (6 bases). CDR3 size: 14 residues. Per the germline V gene, CDR1 is SGHTA and CDR2 is FQGNSA. Deletions cut 5 bases from V and 5 bases from J, with 13 bases between.